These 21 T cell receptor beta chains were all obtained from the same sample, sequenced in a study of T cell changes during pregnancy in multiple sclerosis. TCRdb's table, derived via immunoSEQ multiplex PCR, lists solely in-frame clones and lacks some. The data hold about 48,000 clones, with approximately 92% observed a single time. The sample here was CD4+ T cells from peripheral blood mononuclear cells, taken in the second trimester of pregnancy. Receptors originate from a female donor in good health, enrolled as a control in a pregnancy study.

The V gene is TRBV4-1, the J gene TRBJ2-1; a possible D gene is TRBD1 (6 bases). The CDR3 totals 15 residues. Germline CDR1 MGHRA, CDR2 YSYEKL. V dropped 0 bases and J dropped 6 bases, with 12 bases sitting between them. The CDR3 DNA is TGCGCCAGCAGCCAAGAGCCCCAGGGGTCCAATGAGCAGTTCTTC. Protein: CASSQEPQGSNEQFF.

CDR3 coding DNA: TGTGCCAGCAGTTCCGATGACAGGGCGCGCTATGGCTACACCTTC. Encoded protein: CASSSDDRARYGYTF. This sequence joins TRBV28 and TRBJ1-2; 7 bases map to TRBD1. V shed 4 bases, J shed 4 bases, and the junction held 9 bases outside the gene matches. The CDR3 extends over 15 amino acids. CDR1 and CDR2 (germline): MDHEN, SYDVKM.

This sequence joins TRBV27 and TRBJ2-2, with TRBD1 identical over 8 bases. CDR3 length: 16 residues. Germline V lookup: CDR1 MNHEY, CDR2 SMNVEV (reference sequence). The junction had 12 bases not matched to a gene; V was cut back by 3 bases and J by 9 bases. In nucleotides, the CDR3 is TGTGCCAGCAGTTTTTCTCGCAGGGGGCAAGGTCGGGAGCTGTTTTTT. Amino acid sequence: CASSFSRRGQGRELFF.

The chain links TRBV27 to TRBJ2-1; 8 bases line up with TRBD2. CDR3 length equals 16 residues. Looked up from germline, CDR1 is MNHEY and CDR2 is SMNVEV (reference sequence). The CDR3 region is CPHRSASGRGGNEQFF. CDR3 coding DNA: TGTCCTCATCGGTCCGCTAGCGGGCGAGGGGGCAATGAGCAGTTCTTC.

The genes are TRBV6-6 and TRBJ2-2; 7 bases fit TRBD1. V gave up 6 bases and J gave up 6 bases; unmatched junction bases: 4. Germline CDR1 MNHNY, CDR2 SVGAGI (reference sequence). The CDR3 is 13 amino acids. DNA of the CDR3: TGTGCCAGCAGCCTTGACAGGGCCGGGGAGCTGTTTTTT. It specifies CASSLDRAGELFF.

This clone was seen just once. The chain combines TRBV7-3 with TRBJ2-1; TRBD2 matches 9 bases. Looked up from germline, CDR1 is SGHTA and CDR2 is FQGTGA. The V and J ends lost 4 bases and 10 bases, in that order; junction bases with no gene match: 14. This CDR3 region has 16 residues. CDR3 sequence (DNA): TGTGCCAGCAGCTACCCGGGTTTTAGCGGGAGAGACGAGCAGTTCTTC. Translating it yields CASSYPGFSGRDEQFF.

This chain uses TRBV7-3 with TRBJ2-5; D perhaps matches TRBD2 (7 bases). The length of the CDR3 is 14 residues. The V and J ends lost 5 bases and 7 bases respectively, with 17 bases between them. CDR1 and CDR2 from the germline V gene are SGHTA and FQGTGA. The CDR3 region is CASSRGGNAWTQYF. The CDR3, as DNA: TGTGCCAGCAGCAGGGGGGGCAACGCCTGGACCCAGTACTTC.

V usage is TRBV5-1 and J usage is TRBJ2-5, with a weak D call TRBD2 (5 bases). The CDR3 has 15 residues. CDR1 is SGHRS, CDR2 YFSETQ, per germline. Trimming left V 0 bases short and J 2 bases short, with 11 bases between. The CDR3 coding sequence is TGCGCCAGCAGCTTGGGAGGGCTATCTCAAGAGACCCAGTACTTC. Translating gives CASSLGGLSQETQYF.

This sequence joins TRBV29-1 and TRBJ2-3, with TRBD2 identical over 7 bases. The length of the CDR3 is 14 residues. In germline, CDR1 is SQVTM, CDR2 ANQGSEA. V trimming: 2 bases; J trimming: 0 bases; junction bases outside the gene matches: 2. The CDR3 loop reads CSVERGLSTDTQYF. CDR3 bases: TGCAGCGTTGAAAGGGGACTAAGCACAGATACGCAGTATTTT.

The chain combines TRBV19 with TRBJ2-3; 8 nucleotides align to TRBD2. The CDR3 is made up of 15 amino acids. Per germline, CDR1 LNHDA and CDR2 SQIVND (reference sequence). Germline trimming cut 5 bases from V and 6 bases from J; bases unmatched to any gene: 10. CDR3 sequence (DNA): TGTGCCAGTAGTGACCCTAGCGGGTACCGGGATACGCAGTATTTT. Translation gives CASSDPSGYRDTQYF.

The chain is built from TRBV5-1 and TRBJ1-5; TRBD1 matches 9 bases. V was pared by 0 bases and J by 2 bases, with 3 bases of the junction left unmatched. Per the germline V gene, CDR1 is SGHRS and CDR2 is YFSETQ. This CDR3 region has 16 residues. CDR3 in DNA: TGCGCCAGCAGCTTGGGGGGACAGGGAGGCAATCAGCCCCAGCATTTT. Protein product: CASSLGGQGGNQPQHF.

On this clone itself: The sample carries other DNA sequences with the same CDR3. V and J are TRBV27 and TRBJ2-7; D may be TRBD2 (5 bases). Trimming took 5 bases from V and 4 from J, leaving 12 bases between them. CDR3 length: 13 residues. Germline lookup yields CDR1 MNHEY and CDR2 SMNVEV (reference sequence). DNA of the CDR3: TGTGCCAGCAGTCTTAACCGGGGTTACGAGCAGTACTTC. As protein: CASSLNRGYEQYF.

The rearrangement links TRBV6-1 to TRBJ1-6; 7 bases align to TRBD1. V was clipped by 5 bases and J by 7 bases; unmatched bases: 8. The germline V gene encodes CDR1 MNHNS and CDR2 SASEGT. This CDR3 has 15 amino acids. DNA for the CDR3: TGTGCCAGCAGTACCGGGCAGGGGGGAAATTCACCCCTCCACTTT. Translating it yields CASSTGQGGNSPLHF.

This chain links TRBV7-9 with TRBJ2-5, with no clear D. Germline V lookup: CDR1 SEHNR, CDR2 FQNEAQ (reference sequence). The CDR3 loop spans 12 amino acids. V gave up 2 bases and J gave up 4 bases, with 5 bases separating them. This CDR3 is CASSLIGETQYF. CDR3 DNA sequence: TGTGCCAGCAGCTTAATCGGAGAGACCCAGTACTTC.

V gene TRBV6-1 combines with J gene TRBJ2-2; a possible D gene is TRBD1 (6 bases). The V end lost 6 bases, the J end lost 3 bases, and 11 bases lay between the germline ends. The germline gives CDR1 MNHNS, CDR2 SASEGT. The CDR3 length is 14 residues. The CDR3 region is CASRGQTYTGELFF. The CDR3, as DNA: TGTGCCAGCAGAGGACAGACCTACACCGGGGAGCTGTTTTTT.

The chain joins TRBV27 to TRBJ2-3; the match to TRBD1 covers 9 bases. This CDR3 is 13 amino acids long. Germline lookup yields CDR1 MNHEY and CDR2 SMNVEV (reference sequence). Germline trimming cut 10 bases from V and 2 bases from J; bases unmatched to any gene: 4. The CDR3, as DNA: TGTGCCACCTGGACAGGGGCCACAGATACGCAGTATTTT. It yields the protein CATWTGATDTQYF.

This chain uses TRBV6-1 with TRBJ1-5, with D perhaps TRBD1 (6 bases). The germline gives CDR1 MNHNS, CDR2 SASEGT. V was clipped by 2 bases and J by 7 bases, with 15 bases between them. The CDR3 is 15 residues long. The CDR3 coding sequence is TGTGCCAGCAGTGAACTGGACAGTGGAGAGCAGCCCCAGCATTTT. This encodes CASSELDSGEQPQHF.

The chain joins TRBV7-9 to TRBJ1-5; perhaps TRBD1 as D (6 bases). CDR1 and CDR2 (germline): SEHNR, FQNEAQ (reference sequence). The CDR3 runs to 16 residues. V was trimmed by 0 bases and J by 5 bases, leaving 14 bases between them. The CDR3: CASSLAGWGLDQPQHF. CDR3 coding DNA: TGTGCCAGCAGCTTAGCAGGGTGGGGGCTGGATCAGCCCCAGCATTTT.

The CDR3 loop is CASSLMGSGGIQYF. DNA of the CDR3: TGTGCCAGTAGTCTGATGGGATCGGGAGGAATTCAGTACTTC. This rearrangement joins TRBV19 to TRBJ2-4, with TRBD2 matching over 7 bases. The CDR3 is 14 amino acids. J lost 10 bases, V lost 5 bases, and 11 bases had no gene match. Germline V gene sequence: CDR1 LNHDA, CDR2 SQIVND (reference sequence). Using reference TRBV19 and TRBJ2-4 for the parts outside the CDR3, the full variable domain is DGGITQSPKYLFRKEGQNVTLSCEQNLNHDAMYWYRQDPGQGLRLIYYSQIVNDFQKGDIAEGYSVSREKKESFPLTVTSAQKNPTAFYLCASSLMGSGGIQYFGAGTRLSVL.

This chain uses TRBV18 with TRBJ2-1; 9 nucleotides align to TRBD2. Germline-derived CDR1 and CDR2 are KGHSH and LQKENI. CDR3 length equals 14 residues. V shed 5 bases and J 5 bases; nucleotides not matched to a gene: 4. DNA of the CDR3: TGTGCCAGCTCAGGAGCGGGAGGCGACAATGAGCAGTTCTTC. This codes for CASSGAGGDNEQFF.

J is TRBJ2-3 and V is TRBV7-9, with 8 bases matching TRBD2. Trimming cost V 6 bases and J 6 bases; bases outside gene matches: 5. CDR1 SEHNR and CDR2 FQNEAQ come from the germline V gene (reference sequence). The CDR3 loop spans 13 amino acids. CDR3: CASSRQREDTQYF. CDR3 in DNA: TGTGCCAGCAGTCGTCAGCGGGAGGATACGCAGTATTTT.